This passage covers 10 T cell receptor beta chains from one sample sequenced in a study of beta chain features in type 1 diabetes. Whole-study findings and limits: Moderately but significantly shorter TCRB CDR3s were found in Type 1 diabetes patients in all four CD4+ subsets.

The investigators reverse transcribed all of the isolated RNA, so they sequenced expressed TCRB transcripts. Sequencing used immunoSEQ multiplex PCR; TCRdb keeps in-frame clones, though not all of them. Of 310,000 or so clones in the sample, around 9.7% are singletons; the top ten hold approximately 1%. For these TCRs, the target antigens are not known. The sequenced sample consisted of central memory CD4+ T cells from blood. The receptors were sampled from a man aged 25-45 years with type 1 diabetes.

Worth noting for this clone: Other DNA sequences within the sample encode an identical CDR3. The chain carries TRBV29-1 and TRBJ2-2; no clear D gene. The CDR3 is 12 amino acids. V was clipped by 1 base and J by 3 bases, with 3 bases between them. Germline V gene data show CDR1 as SQVTM and CDR2 as ANQGSEA. The CDR3 region has the DNA TGCAGCGTTGAAGGTTACACCGGGGAGCTGTTTTTT. Amino acids: CSVEGYTGELFF.

The chain uses TRBV6-1 and TRBJ1-5; unclear D gene. Per germline, CDR1 MNHNS and CDR2 SASEGT. V was shortened by 0 bases and J by 9 bases, with 15 bases between the two germline ends. The CDR3 extends over 15 amino acids. CDR3 residues: CASSEAAGPEWPQHF. DNA of the CDR3: TGTGCCAGCAGTGAAGCAGCGGGCCCCGAATGGCCCCAGCATTTT.

This clone was picked up a small number of times. The genes are TRBV6-5 and TRBJ2-7; D may be TRBD2 (5 bases). V was clipped by 0 bases and J by 8 bases, with 11 bases between them. The CDR3 is 13 residues long. From germline, CDR1 is MNHEY and CDR2 SVGAGI. CDR3 loop: CASSYSEASKQYF. The CDR3 DNA reads as TGTGCCAGCAGTTACTCGGAGGCCTCCAAGCAGTACTTC.

The V gene is TRBV19, the J gene TRBJ1-1, with 9 bases identical to TRBD1. V dropped 6 bases and J dropped 3; count of bases not matched to a gene: 8. Per the germline V gene, CDR1 is LNHDA and CDR2 is SQIVND (reference sequence). There are 15 residues in the CDR3. CDR3 nucleotides: TGTGCCAGTAGGACACTACAGGGGGCCTACACTGAAGCTTTCTTT. Translation: CASRTLQGAYTEAFF.

This clone was seen only a few times. The V call is TRBV5-6, the J call TRBJ2-7, with D unresolved. CDR1 and CDR2 (germline): SGHDT, YYEEEE. CDR3 length equals 15 residues. The V end was cut by 5 bases, the J end by 0 bases, with 15 bases between. CDR3 sequence (DNA): TGTGCCAGCAGGGACCTGACCCTCTCCTCCTACGAGCAGTACTTC. Its protein is CASRDLTLSSYEQYF.

This chain connects TRBV5-4 to TRBJ2-5; TRBD2 matches 8 bases. Germline CDR1 reads SGHNT; CDR2 reads YYREEE (reference sequence). With V trimmed by 4 bases and J by 5 bases, 16 bases remained unmatched. The CDR3 loop spans 17 amino acids. The CDR3: CASSTPVVGGGLETQYF. The DNA for the CDR3 is TGTGCCAGCAGCACCCCTGTCGTCGGCGGGGGGTTGGAGACCCAGTACTTC. Based on the CDR3 plus reference TRBV5-4 and TRBJ2-5, the full variable domain is ETGVTQSPTHLIKTRGQQVTLRCSSQSGHNTVSWYQQALGQGPQFIFQYYREEENGRGNFPPRFSGLQFPNYSSELNVNALELDDSALYLCASSTPVVGGGLETQYFGPGTRLLVL.

This clone has only a few counts. The V call is TRBV4-3, the J call TRBJ1-3; TRBD1 matches at 8 bases. The CDR3 sequence is 16 residues long. Per germline, CDR1 LGHNA and CDR2 YSLEER. V dropped 5 bases and J dropped 0; count of bases not matched to a gene: 6. As DNA, the CDR3 is TGCGCCAGCAGCACGCTAACAGGGGGCTCTGGAAACACCATATATTTT. This translates into CASSTLTGGSGNTIYF.

The V gene is TRBV29-1, the J gene TRBJ1-2; D is possibly TRBD1 (5 bases). In germline, CDR1 is SQVTM, CDR2 ANQGSEA. V was pared by 4 bases and J by 8 bases, with 17 bases between. The CDR3 extends over 13 amino acids. CDR3: CSVAVAGLGGYTF. In DNA form, the CDR3 reads TGCAGCGTTGCAGTCGCGGGGCTCGGAGGCTACACCTTC.

The chain uses TRBV4-3 and TRBJ1-1; no reliable D call. Looked up from germline, CDR1 is LGHNA and CDR2 is YSLEER. This CDR3 contains 16 residues. The V gene lost 4 bases and the J gene lost 6 bases, with 21 bases spanning the gap. CDR3 amino acids: CASSPKANLGRAEAFF. DNA of the CDR3: TGCGCCAGCAGCCCTAAGGCCAATTTGGGTCGCGCTGAAGCTTTCTTT.

The chain has TRBV9 and TRBJ2-5; D is unclear. Trimming pared 1 base from V and 4 bases from J, leaving 8 bases between. Germline V gene data show CDR1 as SGDLS and CDR2 as YYNGEE. CDR3 length: 13 amino acids. CDR3 sequence: CASSVQAAETQYF. Here the CDR3 DNA reads TGTGCCAGCAGCGTACAGGCTGCAGAGACCCAGTACTTC.